What follows is one T cell receptor (beta chain) and its context. What it binds is not known. These data belong to a study of CD8 T cells in ankylosing spondylitis. Germline loops: CDR1 SGHVS, CDR2 FQNEAQ. Between the trimmed V and J ends, which lost 1 base and 4 bases, there was a span of 10 bases. The CDR3 runs to 14 residues. Study results and limitations: Previous work reported some of these motif variants in the synovial fluid and blood of reactive arthritis. It appeared that ankylosing spondylitis blood was characterized by a TCR beta motif of roughly 8 highly homologous variants.

TCRdb reprocessed the 5' RACE reads with MiXCR, giving one entry per CDR3 protein. The sample holds approximately 220,000 distinct CDR3 sequences, about 17% seen once. Sequenced: blood, either unsorted or a sorted T cell fraction (not recorded which). This sequence was found in a male donor with ankylosing spondylitis. This chain joins TRBV7-8 and TRBJ1-2, with D perhaps matching TRBD1 (5 bases). CDR3 coding DNA: TGTGCCAGCAGCTTAGATGGGGGTATCTATGGCTACACCTTC. It specifies CASSLDGGIYGYTF.